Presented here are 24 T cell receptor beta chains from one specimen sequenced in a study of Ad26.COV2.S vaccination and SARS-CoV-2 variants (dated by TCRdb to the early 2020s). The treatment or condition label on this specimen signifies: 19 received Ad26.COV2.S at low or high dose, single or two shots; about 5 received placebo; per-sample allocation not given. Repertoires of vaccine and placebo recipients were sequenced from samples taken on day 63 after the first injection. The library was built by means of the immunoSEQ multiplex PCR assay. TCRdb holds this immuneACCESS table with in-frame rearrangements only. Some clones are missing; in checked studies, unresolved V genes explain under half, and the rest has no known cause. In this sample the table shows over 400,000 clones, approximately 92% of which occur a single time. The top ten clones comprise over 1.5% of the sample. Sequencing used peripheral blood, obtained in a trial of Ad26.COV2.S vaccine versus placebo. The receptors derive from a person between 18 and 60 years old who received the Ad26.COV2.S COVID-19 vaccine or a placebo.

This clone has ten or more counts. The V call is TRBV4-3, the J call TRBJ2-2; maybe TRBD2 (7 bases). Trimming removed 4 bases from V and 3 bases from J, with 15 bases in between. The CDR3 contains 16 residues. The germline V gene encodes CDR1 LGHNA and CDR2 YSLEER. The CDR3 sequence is CASSRRQGGDTGELFF. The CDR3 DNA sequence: TGCGCCAGCAGCCGACGTCAAGGGGGGGACACCGGGGAGCTGTTTTTT.

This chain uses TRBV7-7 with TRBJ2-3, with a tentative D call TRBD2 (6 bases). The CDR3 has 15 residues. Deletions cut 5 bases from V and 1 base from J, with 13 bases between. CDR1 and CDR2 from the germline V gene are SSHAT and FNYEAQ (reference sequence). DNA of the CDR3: TGTGCCAGCAGCCCAGGGACTCCACGCACAGATACGCAGTATTTT. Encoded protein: CASSPGTPRTDTQYF.

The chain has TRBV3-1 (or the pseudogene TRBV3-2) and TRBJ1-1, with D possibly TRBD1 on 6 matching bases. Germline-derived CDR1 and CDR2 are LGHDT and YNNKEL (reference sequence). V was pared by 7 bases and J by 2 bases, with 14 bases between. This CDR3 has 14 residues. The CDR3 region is CASTLSGANTEAFF. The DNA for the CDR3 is TGTGCCAGCACCCTATCGGGGGCAAACACTGAAGCTTTCTTT.

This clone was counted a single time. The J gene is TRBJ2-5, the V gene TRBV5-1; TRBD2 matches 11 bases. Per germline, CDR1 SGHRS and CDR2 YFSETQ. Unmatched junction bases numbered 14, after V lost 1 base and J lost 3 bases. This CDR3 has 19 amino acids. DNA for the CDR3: TGCGCCAGCAGCTTGAGGCTAGTCACTAGCGGGGGCCTTAAAGAGACCCAGTACTTC. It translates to CASSLRLVTSGGLKETQYF.

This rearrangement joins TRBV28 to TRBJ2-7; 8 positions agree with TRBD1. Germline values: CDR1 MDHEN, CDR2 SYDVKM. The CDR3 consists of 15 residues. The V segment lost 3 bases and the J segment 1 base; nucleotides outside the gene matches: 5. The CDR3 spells CASSFRGRLSYEQYF. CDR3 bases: TGTGCCAGCAGTTTCAGGGGGCGGCTTTCCTACGAGCAGTACTTC.

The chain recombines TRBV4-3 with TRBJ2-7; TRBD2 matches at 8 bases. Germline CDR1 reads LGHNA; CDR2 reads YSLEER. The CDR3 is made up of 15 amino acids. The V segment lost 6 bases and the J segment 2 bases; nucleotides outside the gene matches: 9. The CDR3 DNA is TGCGCCAGCAGGGAATTAGCGGGACCAACCTACGAGCAGTACTTC. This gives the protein CASRELAGPTYEQYF.

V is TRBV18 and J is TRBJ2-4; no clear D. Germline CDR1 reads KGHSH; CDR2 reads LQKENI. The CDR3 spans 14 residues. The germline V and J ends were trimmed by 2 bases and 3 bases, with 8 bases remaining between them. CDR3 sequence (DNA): TGTGCCAGCTCACCAGGGTCCGACAAAAACATTCAGTACTTC. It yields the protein CASSPGSDKNIQYF.

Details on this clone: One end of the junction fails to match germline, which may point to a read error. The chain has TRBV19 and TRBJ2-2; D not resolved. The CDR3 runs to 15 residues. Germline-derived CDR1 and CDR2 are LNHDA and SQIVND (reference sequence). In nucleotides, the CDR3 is TGTGCCACTTCCTTCGGCGCACCGAACGCCGGGGAGCTGTTTTTT. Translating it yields CATSFGAPNAGELFF.

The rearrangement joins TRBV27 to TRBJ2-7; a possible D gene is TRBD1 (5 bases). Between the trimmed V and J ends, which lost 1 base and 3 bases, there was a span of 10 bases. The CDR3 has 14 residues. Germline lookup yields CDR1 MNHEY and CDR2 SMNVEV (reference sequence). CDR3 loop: CASSLWQGGYEQYF. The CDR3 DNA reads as TGTGCCAGCAGTTTATGGCAGGGTGGCTACGAGCAGTACTTC.

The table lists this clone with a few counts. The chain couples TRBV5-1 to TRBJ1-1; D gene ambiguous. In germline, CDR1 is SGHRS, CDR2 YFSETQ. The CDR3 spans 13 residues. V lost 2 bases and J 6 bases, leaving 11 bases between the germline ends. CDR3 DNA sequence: TGCGCCAGCAGCTTAGCGGGATCGGCTGAAGCTTTCTTT. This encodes CASSLAGSAEAFF.

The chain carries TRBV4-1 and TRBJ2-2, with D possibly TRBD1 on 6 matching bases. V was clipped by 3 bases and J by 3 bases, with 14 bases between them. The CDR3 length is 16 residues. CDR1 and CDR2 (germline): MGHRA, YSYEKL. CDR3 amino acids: CASSQEYRAYTGELFF. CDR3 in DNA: TGCGCCAGCAGCCAGGAATACAGGGCCTACACCGGGGAGCTGTTTTTT.

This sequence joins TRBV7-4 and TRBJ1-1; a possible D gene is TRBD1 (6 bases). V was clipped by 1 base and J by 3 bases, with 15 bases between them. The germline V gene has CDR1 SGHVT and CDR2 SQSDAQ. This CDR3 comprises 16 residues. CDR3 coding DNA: TGTGCCAGCAGCTTAGGAGGTACAGGGAAGTACACTGAAGCTTTCTTT. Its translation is CASSLGGTGKYTEAFF.

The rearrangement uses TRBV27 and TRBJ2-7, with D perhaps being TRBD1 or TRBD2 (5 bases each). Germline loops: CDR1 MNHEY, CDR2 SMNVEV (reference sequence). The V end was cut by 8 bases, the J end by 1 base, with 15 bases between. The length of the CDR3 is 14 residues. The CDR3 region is CASSWDGGSYEQYF. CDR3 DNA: TGTGCCAGCTCCTGGGACGGCGGTTCCTACGAGCAGTACTTC.

The CDR3 sequence is CASSSRNQPQHF. The CDR3 bases are TGTGCCAGCAGCTCTAGGAATCAGCCCCAGCATTTT. The chain employs TRBV5-6 and TRBJ1-5; D gene ambiguous. Trimming stripped 3 bases from V and 4 bases from J, with 5 bases between. Germline CDR1 SGHDT, CDR2 YYEEEE. CDR3 length: 12 amino acids.

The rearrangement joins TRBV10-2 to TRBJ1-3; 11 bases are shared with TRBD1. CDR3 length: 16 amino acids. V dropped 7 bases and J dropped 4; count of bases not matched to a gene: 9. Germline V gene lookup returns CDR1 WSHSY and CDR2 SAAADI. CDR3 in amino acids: CASMAGQGARGNTIYF. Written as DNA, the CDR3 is TGCGCCAGCATGGCCGGACAGGGGGCGCGAGGAAACACCATATATTTT.

The CDR3 protein is CASSPRHDTDTQYF. The DNA for the CDR3 is TGTGCCAGCAGCCCCCGGCACGACACAGATACGCAGTATTTT. V gene TRBV9 combines with J gene TRBJ2-3; D not resolved. The CDR3 spans 14 residues. The ends were cut back, 4 bases at V and 2 bases at J, with 11 bases in the middle. Germline CDR1 and CDR2: SGDLS and YYNGEE.

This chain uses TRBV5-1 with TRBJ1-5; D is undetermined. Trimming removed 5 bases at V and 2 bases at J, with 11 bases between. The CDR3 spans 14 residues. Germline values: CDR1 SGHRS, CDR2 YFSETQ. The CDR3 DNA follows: TGCGCCAGCAGTCCAGACCCTCGCAATCAGCCCCAGCATTTT. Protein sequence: CASSPDPRNQPQHF.

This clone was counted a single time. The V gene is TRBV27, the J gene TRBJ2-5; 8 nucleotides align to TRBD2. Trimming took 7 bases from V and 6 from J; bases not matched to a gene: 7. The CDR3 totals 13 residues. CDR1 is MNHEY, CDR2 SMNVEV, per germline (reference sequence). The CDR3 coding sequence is TGTGCCAGCACTGGACTAGCTTCGAAGACCCAGTACTTC. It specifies CASTGLASKTQYF.

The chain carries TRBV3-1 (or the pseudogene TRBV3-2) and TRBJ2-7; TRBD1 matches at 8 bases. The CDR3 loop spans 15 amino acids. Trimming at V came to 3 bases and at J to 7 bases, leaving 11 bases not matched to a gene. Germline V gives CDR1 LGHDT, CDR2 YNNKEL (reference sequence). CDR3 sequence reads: CASSHDRGLLREQYF. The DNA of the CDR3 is TGTGCCAGCAGCCACGACAGGGGTCTGTTGAGGGAGCAGTACTTC.

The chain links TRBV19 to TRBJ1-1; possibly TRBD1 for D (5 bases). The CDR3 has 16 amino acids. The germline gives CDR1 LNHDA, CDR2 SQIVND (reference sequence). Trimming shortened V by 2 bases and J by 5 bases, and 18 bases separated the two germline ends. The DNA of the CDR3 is TGTGCCAGTAGTATAATCCCAAAGGGGCGGGGGACTGAAGCTTTCTTT. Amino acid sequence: CASSIIPKGRGTEAFF. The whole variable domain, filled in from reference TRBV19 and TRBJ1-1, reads DGGITQSPKYLFRKEGQNVTLSCEQNLNHDAMYWYRQDPGQGLRLIYYSQIVNDFQKGDIAEGYSVSREKKESFPLTVTSAQKNPTAFYLCASSIIPKGRGTEAFFGQGTRLTVV.

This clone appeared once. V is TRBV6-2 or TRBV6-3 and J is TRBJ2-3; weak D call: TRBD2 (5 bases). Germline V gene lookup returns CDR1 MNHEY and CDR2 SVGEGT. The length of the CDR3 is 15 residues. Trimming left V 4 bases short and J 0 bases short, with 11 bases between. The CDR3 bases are TGTGCCAGCAGTTTTGCGGGCCCTAGCACAGATACGCAGTATTTT. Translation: CASSFAGPSTDTQYF.

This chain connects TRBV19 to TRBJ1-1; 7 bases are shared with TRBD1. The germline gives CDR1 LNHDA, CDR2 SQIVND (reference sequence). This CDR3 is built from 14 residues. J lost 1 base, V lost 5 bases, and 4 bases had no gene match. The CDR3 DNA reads TGTGCCAGTAGTGCGGGACAGACGAACACTGAAGCTTTCTTT. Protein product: CASSAGQTNTEAFF.

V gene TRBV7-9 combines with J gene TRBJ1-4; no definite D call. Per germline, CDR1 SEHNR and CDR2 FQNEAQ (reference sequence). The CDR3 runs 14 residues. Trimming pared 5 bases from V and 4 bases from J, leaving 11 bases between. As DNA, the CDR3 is TGTGCCAGCAGCCCATGGGTCGGTAATGAAAAACTGTTTTTT. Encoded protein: CASSPWVGNEKLFF.

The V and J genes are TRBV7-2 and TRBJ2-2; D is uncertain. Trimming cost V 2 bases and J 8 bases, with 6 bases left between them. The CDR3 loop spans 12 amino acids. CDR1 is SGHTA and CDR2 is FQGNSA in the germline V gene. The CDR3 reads CASSLSQGELFF. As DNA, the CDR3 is TGTGCCAGCAGCTTATCGCAGGGGGAGCTGTTTTTT. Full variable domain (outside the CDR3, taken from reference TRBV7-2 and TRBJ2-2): GAGVSQSPSNKVTEKGKDVELRCDPISGHTALYWYRQSLGQGLEFLIYFQGNSAPDKSGLPSDRFSAERTGGSVSTLTIQRTQQEDSAVYLCASSLSQGELFFGEGSRLTVL.